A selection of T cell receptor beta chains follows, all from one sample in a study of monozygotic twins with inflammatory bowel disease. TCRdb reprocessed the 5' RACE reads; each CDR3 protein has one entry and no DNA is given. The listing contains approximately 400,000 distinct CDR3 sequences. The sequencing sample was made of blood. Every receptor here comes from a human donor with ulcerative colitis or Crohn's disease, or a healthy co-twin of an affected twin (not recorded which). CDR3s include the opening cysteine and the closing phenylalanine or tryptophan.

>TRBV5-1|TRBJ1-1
CASSLVAVGATEAFF
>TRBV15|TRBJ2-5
CATSRDLLASGRETQYF
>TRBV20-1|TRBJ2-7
CSPFTARVREQYF
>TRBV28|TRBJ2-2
CASSLRQNTGELFF
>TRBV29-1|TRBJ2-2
CSVETPTGELFF
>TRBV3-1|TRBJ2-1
CASSQDMGAYNEQFF
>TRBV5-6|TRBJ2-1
CASSSWGGFYNEQFF
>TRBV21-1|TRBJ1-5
CASSKYLTQPQHF
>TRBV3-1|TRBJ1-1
CASSQLGTGDNAFF
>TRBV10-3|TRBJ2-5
CAISGLEETQYF
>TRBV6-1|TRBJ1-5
CASREQGVNQPQHF
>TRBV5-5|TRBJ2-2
CASSFPGQGVGTGELFF
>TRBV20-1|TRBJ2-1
CSAAHSGTGGQEQFF
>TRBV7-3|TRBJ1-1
CASSPQGPLMNTEAFF
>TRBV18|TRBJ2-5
CASSPPGAQETQYF
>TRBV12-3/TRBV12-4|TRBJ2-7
CASTNPGQGYEQYF
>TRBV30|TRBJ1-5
CAWSTSSNNQPQHF
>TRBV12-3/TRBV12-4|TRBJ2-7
CASSLVLWGGTGGGYEQYF
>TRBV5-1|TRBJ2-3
CASRRTSGGLTDTQYF
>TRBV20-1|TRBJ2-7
CSAPSLTHTYEQYF
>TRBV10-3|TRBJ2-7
CAISGTSGGAYEQYF
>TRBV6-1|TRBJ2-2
CASTPGHLTGELFF
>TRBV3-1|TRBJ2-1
CASSFGRPSSYNEQFF
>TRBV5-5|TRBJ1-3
CASSLEGNPTSGNTIYF
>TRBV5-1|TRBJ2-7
CASSFGGPEAYEQYF
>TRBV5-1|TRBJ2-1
CASSAGQLNEQFF
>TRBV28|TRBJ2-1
CASSLLGSGTYNEQFF
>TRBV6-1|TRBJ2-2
CASTAVGRGDSGELFF
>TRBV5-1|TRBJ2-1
CASSLVGGGFIRNEQFF
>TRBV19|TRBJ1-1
CASSIGRADLNTEAFF
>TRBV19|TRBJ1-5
CASSKTFGPNQPQHF
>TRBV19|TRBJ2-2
CASRPRGTGELFF
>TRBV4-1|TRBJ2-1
CASQDVEAGGRYNEQFF
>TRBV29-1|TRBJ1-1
CSVEVDRDFSEAFF
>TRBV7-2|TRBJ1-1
CASSLVGRVEAFF
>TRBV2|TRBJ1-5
CASSELTGAGNQPQHF
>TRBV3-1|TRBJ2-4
CASSQEGRQAKTAKNIQYF
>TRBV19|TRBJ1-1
CASSMGPVNTEAFF
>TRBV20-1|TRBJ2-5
CSALTSGGAQTQYF
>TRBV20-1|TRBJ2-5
CSASGPSGETQYF
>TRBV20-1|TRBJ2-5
CSATGAQETQYF
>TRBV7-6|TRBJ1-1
CASSLGTGVNTEAFF
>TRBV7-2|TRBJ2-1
CATTSGQTYNEQFF
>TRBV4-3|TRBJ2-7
CASSQALAGLYEQYF
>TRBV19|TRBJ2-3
CASSLGSAQYF
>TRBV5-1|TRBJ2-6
CASSPRDRASGANVLTF
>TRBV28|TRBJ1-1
CASSLSQGAEAFF
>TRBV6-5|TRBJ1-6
CASRRQWSSYNSPLHF
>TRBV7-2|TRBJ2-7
CASSSGGGTYEQYF
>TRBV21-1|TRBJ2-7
CASNWDSAYEQYF
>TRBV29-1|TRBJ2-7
CSVESRSEQYF
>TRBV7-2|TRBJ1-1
CASSPQGFRTEAFF
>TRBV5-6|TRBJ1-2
CASSLGQGAFFDGYTF
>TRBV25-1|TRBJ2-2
CASSDRGNGELFF